The 25 T cell receptor beta chains given below trace back to one sample, sequenced in a study of response to subunit inactivated influenza vaccine. MiXCR was run by TCRdb on the RT-PCR reads, yielding one entry per CDR3 protein. The sample contains approximately 160,000 distinct CDR3 sequences, roughly 10% of which appear only once. The specimen was CD8+ T cells sorted from PBMCs, collected less than 30 months after vaccination. Receptors were obtained from a man between 50 and 69 years old who received an inactivated influenza vaccine.

This clonotype was seen a handful of times. The V call is TRBV7-9, the J call TRBJ2-1, with a tentative D call TRBD1 (5 bases). The CDR3 runs to 12 residues. CDR1 is SEHNR, CDR2 FQNEAQ, per germline (reference sequence). The germline V and J ends were trimmed by 2 bases and 6 bases, with 5 bases remaining between them. The CDR3 DNA reads as TGTGCCAGCAGCTTAAGGGGCAATGAGCAGTTCTTC. It is translated as CASSLRGNEQFF.

The chain has TRBV11-2 and TRBJ1-2; 7 bases align to TRBD1. Germline CDR1 reads SGHAT; CDR2 reads FQNNGV. There are 13 residues in the CDR3. The ends lost 5 bases at V and 4 bases at J; junction bases unmatched: 4. The CDR3 DNA is TGTGCCAGCAGCCAGGGACAGTTCTATGGCTACACCTTC. Translated: CASSQGQFYGYTF.

Ten or more counts support this clonotype. The V and J genes are TRBV7-8 and TRBJ2-5; D gene unclear. Trimming shortened V by 3 bases and J by 3 bases, and 14 bases separated the two germline ends. The CDR3 is made up of 15 amino acids. Germline CDR1 is SGHVS and CDR2 is FQNEAQ. CDR3 sequence (DNA): TGTGCCAGCAGCTTTGTGGGTGGCCTAAAAGAGACCCAGTACTTC. Encoded protein: CASSFVGGLKETQYF.

The chain is built from TRBV4-2 and TRBJ2-3, with 14 bases aligning to TRBD2. This CDR3 has 19 residues. Germline loops: CDR1 LGHNA, CDR2 YNFKEQ. J gave up 2 bases and V 4 bases, and 11 bases lay outside the gene matches. CDR3 sequence reads: CASSPGLAGATIHTDTQYF. CDR3 DNA: TGTGCCAGCAGCCCGGGACTAGCGGGGGCGACTATCCACACAGATACGCAGTATTTT.

J is TRBJ2-1 and V is TRBV7-2, with TRBD2 matching 8 bases. J lost 4 bases, V lost 2 bases, and 4 bases had no gene match. The V gene's germline CDR1 is SGHTA and CDR2 FQGNSA. The CDR3 sequence is 15 residues long. The CDR3 coding sequence is TGTGCCAGCAGCTTACCAGCGGGAGCTTACAATGAGCAGTTCTTC. It encodes CASSLPAGAYNEQFF.

This clonotype has a handful of counts. This chain connects TRBV29-1 to TRBJ1-2; D is ambiguous. Trimming shortened V by 0 bases and J by 5 bases, and 19 bases separated the two germline ends. The CDR3 consists of 16 residues. From germline, CDR1 is SQVTM and CDR2 ANQGSEA. CDR3 in amino acids: CSVEDNVDGRYYGYTF. DNA for the CDR3: TGCAGCGTTGAAGATAATGTCGATGGCCGGTATTATGGCTACACCTTC.

This clonotype was observed a few times. The genes are TRBV12-3 or TRBV12-4 and TRBJ2-1; D is unclear. V lost 5 bases and J lost 9, with 11 bases in between. The CDR3 runs to 12 residues. CDR3 amino acids: CASSRSGSEQFF. The CDR3 DNA reads TGTGCCAGCAGTCGATCAGGTAGTGAGCAGTTCTTC.

The chain recombines TRBV2 with TRBJ2-1; TRBD1 matches 9 bases. The germline V gene encodes CDR1 SNHLY and CDR2 FYNNEI. The CDR3 runs to 15 residues. V lost 6 bases and J lost 4; bases outside the gene matches: 7. CDR3 sequence (DNA): TGTGCCAGCAGGGTTACAGGGGGCGCGTACAATGAGCAGTTCTTC. Encoded protein: CASRVTGGAYNEQFF.

This clonotype was detected a few times. This rearrangement joins TRBV12-3 or TRBV12-4 to TRBJ2-7; 7 positions agree with TRBD2. The CDR3 has 11 residues. V trimming: 11 bases; J trimming: 4 bases; junction bases outside the gene matches: 5. CDR3 amino acids: CAPDGGYEQYF. CDR3 coding DNA: TGTGCCCCGGACGGGGGGTACGAGCAGTACTTC.

The chain carries TRBV27 and TRBJ2-1, with 7 bases lining up with TRBD2. Per germline, CDR1 MNHEY and CDR2 SMNVEV (reference sequence). There are 16 residues in the CDR3. V lost 0 bases, J lost 3 bases, and 5 bases stayed unmatched. The CDR3 DNA sequence: TGTGCCAGCAGTTTATCGGAAGCGGGGAACTACAATGAGCAGTTCTTC. Amino acids: CASSLSEAGNYNEQFF.

This clonotype has just a few counts. This rearrangement joins TRBV7-9 to TRBJ2-7; D perhaps matches TRBD2 (7 bases). Germline values: CDR1 SEHNR, CDR2 FQNEAQ (reference sequence). With 8 bases removed from V and 5 bases from J, the gap between germline ends came to 16 bases. The CDR3 is 13 amino acids. The CDR3 loop is CASATGGRDEQYF. CDR3 DNA: TGTGCCAGCGCCACCGGGGGGCGCGACGAGCAGTACTTC.

In its sample, this clonotype was seen a few times. V and J are TRBV29-1 and TRBJ1-2; D is undetermined. Germline V CDR1 and CDR2: SQVTM, ANQGSEA. V was pared by 6 bases and J by 4 bases, with 12 bases between. CDR3 length: 12 amino acids. The CDR3: CSVLTPSYGYTF. The CDR3 coding sequence is TGCAGCGTCCTCACACCCTCCTATGGCTACACCTTC.

The chain recombines TRBV20-1 with TRBJ2-7; unclear D gene. V lost 0 bases to trimming and J lost 0 bases, with 9 bases between them. Per the germline V gene, CDR1 is DFQATT and CDR2 is SNEGSKA (reference sequence). This CDR3 has 14 amino acids. The CDR3 DNA is TGCAGTGCTAGAGATGGAATAATCTCCTACGAGCAGTACTTC. Translating gives CSARDGIISYEQYF.

This clonotype was counted many times. The chain couples TRBV4-3 to TRBJ2-1; 7 positions match TRBD2. This CDR3 is 19 amino acids long. The V segment lost 0 bases and the J segment 0 bases; nucleotides outside the gene matches: 11. Germline V CDR1 and CDR2: LGHNA, YSLEER. CDR3 loop: CASSQDPWVGGSSYNEQFF. For the CDR3, the DNA is TGCGCCAGCAGCCAAGATCCCTGGGTCGGGGGGAGCTCCTACAATGAGCAGTTCTTC.

This rearrangement joins TRBV7-8 to TRBJ2-3, with 9 bases identical to TRBD1. The CDR3 totals 16 residues. After removal of 2 bases from V and 5 bases from J, the junction contained 8 bases not matched to a gene. In germline, CDR1 is SGHVS, CDR2 FQNEAQ. CDR3 loop: CASSLSDRGLRDTQYF. The CDR3 bases are TGTGCCAGCAGCTTATCGGACAGGGGATTGAGAGATACGCAGTATTTT.

The chain has TRBV7-9 and TRBJ2-3; D is unresolved. The germline V gene encodes CDR1 SEHNR and CDR2 FQNEAQ (reference sequence). This CDR3 region has 14 residues. V was clipped by 0 bases and J by 0 bases, with 4 bases between them. The CDR3 DNA follows: TGTGCCAGCAGCTTAGCGGTCAGCACAGATACGCAGTATTTT. This translates into CASSLAVSTDTQYF.

A few counts support this clonotype. The rearrangement links TRBV28 to TRBJ2-2; weak D call: TRBD2 (6 bases). Germline lookup yields CDR1 MDHEN and CDR2 SYDVKM. The length of the CDR3 is 16 residues. Trimming cost V 1 base and J 4 bases, with 13 bases left between them. CDR3 amino acids: CASSLLSGEITGELFF. CDR3 bases: TGTGCCAGCAGTTTATTATCGGGAGAAATCACCGGGGAGCTGTTTTTT.

This clonotype was found many times. The genes are TRBV6-1 and TRBJ2-1, with 8 bases lining up with TRBD2. The CDR3 covers 15 residues. J lost 3 bases, V lost 6 bases, and 7 bases had no gene match. Germline CDR1 MNHNS, CDR2 SASEGT. CDR3 DNA: TGTGCCAGCAGGCACGGGGGGGCTTTCTACAATGAGCAGTTCTTC. Encoded protein: CASRHGGAFYNEQFF.

The chain links TRBV5-1 to TRBJ2-1, with D possibly TRBD1 on 6 matching bases. Germline CDR1 SGHRS, CDR2 YFSETQ. V was cut by 2 bases and J by 9 bases, with 36 bases left in between. This CDR3 has 21 residues. CDR3 in amino acids: CASSLPTFPDRTEGLGFEQFF. CDR3 nucleotide sequence: TGCGCCAGCAGCTTACCGACCTTCCCGGACAGAACCGAGGGGTTGGGGTTTGAGCAGTTCTTC.

This clonotype showed up many times. The V gene is TRBV7-9, the J gene TRBJ2-1, with D perhaps matching TRBD2 (6 bases). From germline, CDR1 is SEHNR and CDR2 FQNEAQ (reference sequence). This CDR3 spans 14 amino acids. V shed 6 bases and J shed 5 bases, with 14 bases lying between them. The CDR3, as DNA: TGTGCCAGCAGGTCCGGGACTCATAACAATGAGCAGTTCTTC. Encoded protein: CASRSGTHNNEQFF.

This clonotype was picked up a small number of times. This sequence joins TRBV19 and TRBJ1-5, with D unclear. This CDR3 comprises 13 residues. Trimming took off 3 bases at V and 4 bases at J, with 7 bases between the two ends. The germline V gene encodes CDR1 LNHDA and CDR2 SQIVND (reference sequence). CDR3 nucleotides: TGTGCCAGTAGTATCCTGGAGAATCAGCCCCAGCATTTT. Amino acid sequence: CASSILENQPQHF.

This clonotype was seen ten or more times. The V gene is TRBV29-1, the J gene TRBJ2-5; weak D call: TRBD1 (5 bases). Germline assignment: CDR1 SQVTM and CDR2 ANQGSEA. Trimming shortened V by 3 bases and J by 7 bases, and 9 bases separated the two germline ends. The CDR3 covers 11 residues. CDR3 sequence (DNA): TGCAGCGTTGACAGGGATGGGACCCAGTACTTC. Protein product: CSVDRDGTQYF.

This chain joins TRBV4-3 and TRBJ2-7; possibly TRBD1 or TRBD2 for D (6 bases each). The CDR3 contains 16 residues. Per germline, CDR1 LGHNA and CDR2 YSLEER. The V and J ends lost 0 bases and 5 bases respectively, with 17 bases between them. CDR3 nucleotides: TGCGCCAGCAGCCAAGATCTCCGGGGGCGCTTGAACGAGCAGTACTTC. Amino acids: CASSQDLRGRLNEQYF.

This clonotype showed up many times. The genes are TRBV4-1 and TRBJ2-7; no reliable D call. Germline-derived CDR1 and CDR2 are MGHRA and YSYEKL. The CDR3 is made up of 15 amino acids. Trimming took off 0 bases at V and 3 bases at J, with 12 bases between the two ends. The CDR3 loop is CASSQDHGRNYEQYF. As DNA, the CDR3 is TGCGCCAGCAGCCAAGATCACGGGCGGAACTACGAGCAGTACTTC.

The sample holds many counts of this clonotype. One end of the junction is discordant with germline, which a read error may explain. The chain links TRBV29-1 to TRBJ2-3, with 9 bases fitting TRBD2. This CDR3 has 14 amino acids. Germline V lookup: CDR1 SQVTM, CDR2 ANQGSEA. The CDR3 here is CSVEDGSGGPTKYF. The CDR3 nucleotides are TGCAGCGTTGAAGACGGTAGCGGGGGCCCTACGAAGTATTTT.